Reported below is one T cell receptor (beta chain). The sample belongs to a study of blood T cell repertoires in COVID-19. Whole-study context: From T cells, B-cell-depleted T cells, or PBMCs came the material, which was cDNA or gDNA.

In germline, CDR1 is LGHDT, CDR2 YNNKEL (reference sequence). The CDR3 runs 17 residues. Unmatched junction bases numbered 5, after V lost 2 bases and J lost 0 bases. The data were produced by immunoSEQ multiplex PCR, yet TCRdb's version contains in-frame clones alone and is incomplete. The table lists fewer than 250,000 clones, around 80% of them singletons. Sequenced material: peripheral blood. The chain links TRBV3-1 (or the pseudogene TRBV3-2) to TRBJ1-2, with 11 nucleotides matching TRBD1. This TCR was recovered from a woman between 45 and 65 years old with acute or convalescent COVID-19. In DNA, the CDR3 is TGTGCCAGCAGCCAAAGAGGGACAGGGGGACCTAACTATGGCTACACCTTC. Amino acids: CASSQRGTGGPNYGYTF.